This T cell receptor (beta chain) was captured by sequencing in a study of graft-versus-host responses after intestinal transplantation (dated by TCRdb to the early 2020s). Background for the entire study: The transplants that recipients got were multivisceral, liver-intestinal, or isolated intestinal. The cohort enrolled 20 to 30 intestinal transplant recipients, one of whom was a retransplant, and a few patients without pretransplant specimens were excluded. Rather than being sequenced by the commercial service, samples from three later patients were sequenced in-house on an Illumina MiSeq and processed with MiXCR. A peak of at least 4% donor T cells among recipient peripheral blood mononuclear cells was the definition used for donor T cell macrochimerism. Graft-versus-host and host-versus-graft alloreactive T cell clones were tracked in the graft, circulation and bone marrow after intestinal transplantation using bulk TCR-beta CDR3 sequencing. All recipients received anti-thymocyte globulin induction followed by maintenance tacrolimus and steroids for about three years. To identify alloreactive clones, pre-transplant mixed lymphocyte reaction products were sequenced and compared with unstimulated pre-transplant donor and recipient T cells. Results and caveats for the whole study, not just this receptor: In patients with donor T cell macrochimerism, the allografts had high GvH to HvG T cell clonal ratios. The relatively low number and heterogeneity of intestinal transplant patients limited the conclusions. GvH clones were detected in recipient bone marrow, and some appeared earlier in ileal mucosa or blood, consistent with an intestinal mucosal origin. Peak levels of circulating GvH clones were associated with declines in HvG clones early after transplant.

Preparation of the library involved the immunoSEQ multiplex PCR assay. For most patients, genomic DNA was isolated with the Qiagen DNeasy Blood and Tissue Kit and shipped frozen to Adaptive Biotechnologies for TCR sequencing. For most patients, genomic DNA was subjected to high-throughput TCR-beta CDR3 sequencing by Adaptive Biotechnologies. In the authors' own workflow: Adaptive's ImmunoSEQ software supplied the TCR sequencing data for 15 to 20 patients, while MiXCR and VDJtools were used to process a few other patients. CD4 versus CD8 sorting errors were corrected by removing sequences found in both subsets at a frequency ratio below 5:1. Because the origin of CDR3 nucleotide sequences shared between donor and recipient could not be assigned, those sequences were removed. At least 2-fold expansion over unstimulated cells and a minimum CFSE-low frequency of 0.002% (template counts) or 0.001% (read counts) were required for clones to be classified as alloreactive. Mappable clones were those detected in sequenced pre-transplant spleen, lymph node, or MLR CFSE-low populations of the donor or recipient. The cumulative frequency of alloreactive clones was calculated as a percentage of all sequences, weighted by copy number. TCRdb provides this immuneACCESS table in a form limited to in-frame rearrangements. Some clones are lacking; in checked studies, under half of them reflect an unresolved V gene, and why the rest are absent is not known. V, J and clone size are taken as reported in that table, and D and trimming were inferred from the DNA itself. For this sample there are approximately 9,000 clones; roughly 29% appear just once. Around 3.2% of the sample rests with the top ten.

Per the publication, the time point label means: cells obtained before transplantation from donor or recipient. Mixed lymphocyte reactions plated around 200,000 CFSE-labeled pre-transplant responders with around 200,000 irradiated violet-dye-labeled stimulators and were cultured for 6 to 7 days. After the mixed lymphocyte reaction, proliferating CD3+CD4+CFSE-low and CD3+CD8+CFSE-low responder cells were FACS-sorted on a BD Influx sorter. In this sample, this clone turned up a few times. No qualities accompany the bases; no much larger clone lies one base away. The germline V gene encodes CDR1 MNHNS and CDR2 SASEGT. V and J lose 7 bases and 2 bases, and a span of 15 bases separates them. The CDR3 starts with the cysteine, ends with the phenylalanine, and has 15 residues. Only the CDR3 DNA is retained, 45 bases long and in frame from the first base.

This receptor was identified in a human patient who received an intestinal transplant. Sequenced here: alloreactive CD4+ T cells from a mixed lymphocyte reaction culture, sampled before intestinal transplant. According to the study, the label for this sample's cell subset or site signals: CFSE-low proliferating T cells sorted from roughly six-day pre-transplant mixed lymphocyte reaction (GvH or HvG direction). The sequence joins TRBV6-1 to TRBJ2-1, with a weak D call of TRBD2 (5 bases match). The base sequence is TGTGCCAGCAAAGGGATAGAGGAGGCCTACAATGAGCAGTTCTTC. Its protein is CASKGIEEAYNEQFF.